Listed below are T cell receptor beta chains from one sample, sequenced in a study of T-cell reconstitution after alpha-beta-depleted transplantation in children. MiXCR was run by TCRdb on the PCR reads, yielding one entry per CDR3 protein. Of about 610,000 distinct CDR3 sequences listed, over 9.5% are singletons. Sequences were derived from PBMCs from the stem cell graft donor, sampled from the stem cell graft. Source of these receptors: a human donor who donated a stem cell graft to a child with acute myeloid leukemia. Each CDR3 is given with its conserved first and last residue. D genes are given only for firm matches. Not every row has a clone size; where given, it reads once, few, many or a size class.

size | J | D | V | DNA | CDR3
- | TRBJ2-3 | - | TRBV6-2/TRBV6-3 | TGTGCCAGCAGTTACTCGACGGGGGTCTCCACAGATACACAGTATTTT | CASSYSTGVSTDTQYF
- | TRBJ2-5 | TRBD2 | TRBV20-1 | TGCAGTGCCCGTCGGAGCGGGAGCACCACTAAGCAAGAGACCCAGTACTTC | CSARRSGSTTKQETQYF
- | TRBJ1-6 | - | TRBV19 | TGTGCCAGCCAGACCCTGGGCAATTCACCCCTCCACTTT | CASQTLGNSPLHF
many | TRBJ1-2 | - | TRBV12-3/TRBV12-4 | TGTGCCAGCAGTTTCGTTACAGGGCGAGGAGACTATGGCTACACCTTC | CASSFVTGRGDYGYTF
- | TRBJ2-7 | TRBD2 | TRBV27 | TGTGCCAGCAGGGACGGGGGGGCATTCTCCGAGCAGTACTTC | CASRDGGAFSEQYF
many | TRBJ2-5 | TRBD2 | TRBV3-1 | TGTGCCAGCAGCCCTTGGACTAGACCCCAAGAGACCCAGTACTTC | CASSPWTRPQETQYF
- | TRBJ2-5 | - | TRBV20-1 | TGCAGTGCCCCAGAGGGTTACGGCGAGACCCAGTACTTC | CSAPEGYGETQYF
many | TRBJ2-2 | - | TRBV4-3 | TGCGCCAGCAGCCAAGGTTTACGGCTAGTTGAGACCGGGGAGCTGTTTTTT | CASSQGLRLVETGELFF
- | TRBJ2-1 | TRBD2 | TRBV15 | TGTGCCACCAGCCCGGCGGGAGTCACAACCTATGGGGACTACTTC | CATSPAGVTTYGDYF
many | TRBJ2-5 | TRBD1 | TRBV7-9 | TGTGCCAGCAGCTACTACAGGGGCGGGGAGACCCAGTACTTC | CASSYYRGGETQYF
few | TRBJ2-3 | - | TRBV5-1 | TGCGCCAGCTGCTTCCAGGGGCGTTCGAGCACAGATACGCAGTATTTT | CASCFQGRSSTDTQYF
- | TRBJ2-5 | - | TRBV24-1 | TGTGCCACCAGTGACGGACCCCGCTGGGAGACCCAGTACTTC | CATSDGPRWETQYF
- | TRBJ2-1 | TRBD2 | TRBV11-2 | TGTGCCAGCAGCTTAGTGGCTAGCGGGAGGGGTGAGCAGTTCTTC | CASSLVASGRGEQFF
few | TRBJ2-7 | - | TRBV9 | TGTGCCAGCAGTTCCTCAAACCGGTACGAGCAGTACTTC | CASSSSNRYEQYF
few | TRBJ2-3 | TRBD2 | TRBV5-5 | TGTGCCAGCAGGGGGACTAGCTCTAGCACAGATACGCAGTATTTT | CASRGTSSSTDTQYF
few | TRBJ2-1 | - | TRBV29-1 | TGCAGCGTTCACTTGGGGAATGAGCAGTTCTTC | CSVHLGNEQFF
few | TRBJ2-1 | TRBD2 | TRBV5-1 | TGCGCCAGCAGCTTGGTACTCGCGGGAGGGTACAATGAGCAGTTCTTC | CASSLVLAGGYNEQFF